One sample yielded the 28 T cell receptor beta chains listed below, sequenced in a study of blood T cell repertoires in COVID-19. This table comes from immunoSEQ multiplex PCR, and its TCRdb copy is limited to in-frame clones, with some not included. The table has 45,000 to 50,000 clones, under 85% seen once. The specimen sequenced was peripheral blood. The receptor source for this set is an elderly man in a cohort sampled during active COVID-19.

The chain links TRBV7-2 to TRBJ2-1, with TRBD2 matching over 15 bases. Germline V gives CDR1 SGHTA, CDR2 FQGNSA. This CDR3 is built from 17 residues. Unmatched junction bases numbered 5, after V lost 1 base and J lost 7 bases. The CDR3 bases are TGTGCCAGCAGCTTAGTACGGACTAGCGGGGGGGAAAATGAGCAGTTCTTC. This translates into CASSLVRTSGGENEQFF.

The rearrangement joins TRBV5-6 to TRBJ1-6; 8 bases are shared with TRBD1. J was trimmed by 5 bases and V by 6 bases; bases with no gene match: 4. This CDR3 has 14 residues. Germline CDR1 and CDR2: SGHDT and YYEEEE. CDR3 nucleotides: TGTGCCAGCAACTTCAGGGGGCATAATTCACCCCTCCACTTT. Translated: CASNFRGHNSPLHF.

The V and J genes are TRBV18 and TRBJ2-3; unclear D gene. The CDR3 is 15 amino acids. V gave up 3 bases and J gave up 1 base, with 11 bases separating them. Germline loops: CDR1 KGHSH, CDR2 LQKENI. In DNA, the CDR3 is TGTGCCAGCTCACCGGTAGTATCGGGCACAGATACGCAGTATTTT. Its protein is CASSPVVSGTDTQYF.

V is TRBV9 and J is TRBJ1-2, with D possibly TRBD1 on 6 matching bases. The CDR3 length is 15 residues. CDR1 SGDLS and CDR2 YYNGEE come from the germline V gene. Trimming stripped 3 bases from V and 4 bases from J, with 16 bases between. The CDR3 protein is CASSGFLQGGYGYTF. In DNA form, the CDR3 reads TGTGCCAGCAGCGGATTTCTACAGGGCGGCTATGGCTACACCTTC.

J is TRBJ1-6 and V is TRBV3-1 (or the pseudogene TRBV3-2); D not certain. Germline-derived CDR1 and CDR2 are LGHDT and YNNKEL (reference sequence). Trimming stripped 7 bases from V and 9 bases from J, with 13 bases between. CDR3 size: 13 residues. The CDR3 here is CASTEGQASPLHF. Here the CDR3 DNA reads TGTGCCAGCACGGAGGGCCAGGCTTCACCCCTCCACTTT.

Only a few counts were recorded for this clone. The chain employs TRBV3-1 (or the pseudogene TRBV3-2) and TRBJ1-6, with D possibly being TRBD1 (5 bases). The germline CDR1 and CDR2 sequences are LGHDT and YNNKEL (reference sequence). Trimming took 4 bases from V and 9 from J, leaving 16 bases between them. CDR3 length: 15 amino acids. The CDR3 DNA reads as TGTGCCAGCAGCCCAAGGGGTCAAGGTAGTTCACCCCTCCACTTT. It codes for CASSPRGQGSSPLHF.

This clone was seen a handful of times. This chain uses TRBV28 with TRBJ1-2, with TRBD1 matching 9 bases. Per germline, CDR1 MDHEN and CDR2 SYDVKM. This CDR3 comprises 16 residues. The V and J ends lost 5 bases and 7 bases, in that order; junction bases with no gene match: 14. Written as DNA, the CDR3 is TGTGCCAGCAGTATACAGGGGGCATTTGTCGTTTCTGGCTACACCTTC. Residues: CASSIQGAFVVSGYTF.

The chain links TRBV7-3 to TRBJ1-2; 11 bases match TRBD1. The junction had 14 bases not matched to a gene; V was cut back by 4 bases and J by 4 bases. In germline, CDR1 is SGHTA, CDR2 FQGTGA. The CDR3 consists of 18 residues. The CDR3 DNA reads as TGTGCCAGCAGCTCCCTCCGGGACAGGGGGTACGTTCGCTATGGCTACACCTTC. Encoded protein: CASSSLRDRGYVRYGYTF.

The chain carries TRBV28 and TRBJ2-5; 12 bases align to TRBD1. The junction had 7 bases not matched to a gene; V was cut back by 2 bases and J by 3 bases. The CDR3 contains 17 residues. Germline V gene data show CDR1 as MDHEN and CDR2 as SYDVKM. This CDR3 reads CASSLEGTGGPKETQYF. CDR3 coding DNA: TGTGCCAGCAGTTTAGAGGGGACAGGGGGCCCTAAAGAGACCCAGTACTTC.

CDR3 residues: CASSLTLTGGSYGYTF. Here the CDR3 DNA reads TGTGCCAGCAGTTTGACATTGACAGGGGGAAGCTATGGCTACACCTTC. This rearrangement joins TRBV28 to TRBJ1-2; TRBD1 matches at 9 bases. The V gene end was trimmed by 3 bases and the J gene end by 4 bases; junction bases not matched to a gene: 9. Germline V lookup: CDR1 MDHEN, CDR2 SYDVKM. This CDR3 has 16 amino acids.

J is TRBJ1-1 and V is TRBV5-1, with D hard to call. There are 15 residues in the CDR3. With 0 bases removed from V and 5 bases from J, the gap between germline ends came to 14 bases. Germline CDR1 SGHRS, CDR2 YFSETQ. DNA of the CDR3: TGCGCCAGCAGCTTGGAAATCCAGCGCGGTACTGAAGCTTTCTTT. Its protein product is CASSLEIQRGTEAFF.

This clone was counted between two and nine times. This chain joins TRBV19 and TRBJ1-5; D might be TRBD1 (6 bases). Germline V gene sequence: CDR1 LNHDA, CDR2 SQIVND (reference sequence). CDR3 length equals 14 residues. Between the trimmed V and J ends, which lost 3 bases and 7 bases, there was a span of 13 bases. CDR3 in amino acids: CASSITQGGQPQHF. CDR3 nucleotide sequence: TGTGCCAGTAGTATTACACAGGGCGGGCAGCCCCAGCATTTT.

The CDR3 DNA reads TGTGCCACCAGTGCTGGGGGCCCACCTGACCCCGAGTTGTACTTC. Translated, it gives CATSAGGPPDPELYF. The gene calls are TRBV24-1 and TRBJ2-7; maybe TRBD1 (6 bases). V dropped 5 bases and J dropped 12 bases, with 25 bases sitting between them. Germline assignment: CDR1 KGHDR and CDR2 SFDVKD. The CDR3 sequence is 15 residues long.

This chain connects TRBV6-5 to TRBJ1-2; 10 bases align to TRBD1. The CDR3 spans 13 residues. The germline V gene has CDR1 MNHEY and CDR2 SVGAGI. V lost 4 bases, J lost 4 bases, and 0 bases stayed unmatched. CDR3: CASSWDRGYGYTF. CDR3 DNA: TGTGCCAGCAGTTGGGACAGGGGCTATGGCTACACCTTC.

The V and J genes are TRBV6-5 and TRBJ2-2; the D is unclear. Germline V lookup: CDR1 MNHEY, CDR2 SVGAGI. CDR3 size: 12 residues. The V and J ends lost 6 bases and 5 bases respectively, with 7 bases between them. CDR3 nucleotides: TGTGCCAGCAGGGTACAGACCGGGGAGCTGTTTTTT. Translation: CASRVQTGELFF.

This clone was seen once. This sequence joins TRBV14 and TRBJ2-2; weak D call: TRBD2 (6 bases). Germline assignment: CDR1 SGHDN and CDR2 FVKESK. V lost 2 bases and J lost 5, with 24 bases in between. The CDR3 contains 19 residues. The DNA for the CDR3 is TGTGCCAGCAGCCAACAACTCGGATTCGCGGGACCCCCTACCGGGGAGCTGTTTTTT. Translation: CASSQQLGFAGPPTGELFF.

CDR3 nucleotide sequence: TGTGCCTGGGGTTTCGATGAGCAGTTCTTC. Translated, it gives CAWGFDEQFF. V is TRBV30 and J is TRBJ2-1; D unclear. The CDR3 loop spans 10 amino acids. The V gene's germline CDR1 is GTSNPN and CDR2 SVGIG (reference sequence). V was cut by 5 bases and J by 8 bases, with 7 bases left in between.

The chain uses TRBV20-1 and TRBJ2-7; 10 bases are a match to TRBD2. There are 14 residues in the CDR3. The V gene's germline CDR1 is DFQATT and CDR2 SNEGSKA (reference sequence). After removal of 3 bases from V and 2 bases from J, the junction contained 4 bases not matched to a gene. Here the CDR3 DNA reads TGCAGTGCTAGTGTCCTAGCGGGGGCCTACGAGCAGTACTTC. Residues: CSASVLAGAYEQYF.

This clone was found once. This chain joins TRBV24-1 and TRBJ2-7, with no clear D. The CDR3 spans 13 residues. V shed 5 bases and J shed 0 bases, with 7 bases lying between them. In germline, CDR1 is KGHDR, CDR2 SFDVKD. Here the CDR3 reads CATSGPSSYEQYF. DNA of the CDR3: TGTGCCACCAGTGGTCCGAGCTCCTACGAGCAGTACTTC.

The chain links TRBV30 to TRBJ2-3, with 7 bases fitting TRBD2. Looked up from germline, CDR1 is GTSNPN and CDR2 is SVGIG (reference sequence). The CDR3 runs to 12 residues. The chain's CDR3 is CAGGGRTDTQYF. The CDR3 coding sequence is TGTGCGGGGGGAGGGCGGACAGATACGCAGTATTTT.

In its sample, this clone was seen once. This sequence joins TRBV29-1 and TRBJ2-1; TRBD1 agrees at 7 bases. Germline lookup yields CDR1 SQVTM and CDR2 ANQGSEA. The V segment lost 0 bases and the J segment 5 bases; nucleotides outside the gene matches: 4. CDR3 length equals 14 residues. In nucleotides, the CDR3 is TGCAGCGTTGAAGACTCCGGGACAGACAATGAGCAGTTCTTC. As protein: CSVEDSGTDNEQFF.

The chain joins TRBV6-5 to TRBJ2-2; TRBD1 aligns across 7 bases. J was trimmed by 4 bases and V by 10 bases; bases with no gene match: 12. This CDR3 is built from 15 residues. Germline V lookup: CDR1 MNHEY, CDR2 SVGAGI. DNA for the CDR3: TGTGCCACCCGATCCGAGACAGGGCGCACCGGGGAGCTGTTTTTT. Its translation is CATRSETGRTGELFF.

The J gene is TRBJ2-1, the V gene TRBV7-2; D remains ambiguous. Germline values: CDR1 SGHTA, CDR2 FQGNSA. Trimming pared 5 bases from V and 4 bases from J, leaving 12 bases between. The CDR3 contains 14 residues. The CDR3 is CASSLKLEYNEQFF. CDR3 coding DNA: TGTGCCAGCAGCCTCAAGCTAGAGTACAATGAGCAGTTCTTC.

The chain joins TRBV5-6 to TRBJ2-7; 7 bases agree with TRBD1. The J segment lost 5 bases and the V segment lost 4 bases, leaving 6 bases of the junction unmatched. This CDR3 is built from 13 residues. In germline, CDR1 is SGHDT, CDR2 YYEEEE. The CDR3 DNA reads as TGTGCCAGCAGCCGTAGGGACAGCCACGAGCAGTACTTC. This gives the protein CASSRRDSHEQYF.

This clone has a single count. This rearrangement joins TRBV2 to TRBJ1-1, with 9 bases lining up with TRBD1. V shed 6 bases, J shed 4 bases, and the junction held 6 bases outside the gene matches. This CDR3 region has 14 residues. Germline loops: CDR1 SNHLY, CDR2 FYNNEI. In nucleotides, the CDR3 is TGTGCCAGCAGGGGACAGGGAGGGATCACTGAAGCTTTCTTT. This translates into CASRGQGGITEAFF.

This chain connects TRBV13 to TRBJ1-6; TRBD1 matches at 7 bases. V shed 1 base, J shed 4 bases, and the junction held 4 bases outside the gene matches. CDR3 length equals 16 residues. Germline V gene data show CDR1 as PRHDT and CDR2 as FYEKMQ (reference sequence). The CDR3 here is CASSLVVQGYNSPLHF. Here the CDR3 DNA reads TGTGCCAGCAGCTTAGTCGTACAGGGGTATAATTCACCCCTCCACTTT. Full variable domain (rest looked up from reference TRBV13 and TRBJ1-6): AAGVIQSPRHLIKEKRETATLKCYPIPRHDTVYWYQQGPGQDPQFLISFYEKMQSDKGSIPDRFSAQQFSDYHSELNMSSLELGDSALYFCASSLVVQGYNSPLHFGNGTRLTVT.

A single count supports this clone. J is TRBJ2-7 and V is TRBV11-2, with TRBD2 as a possible D gene (5 bases). Germline-derived CDR1 and CDR2 are SGHAT and FQNNGV. The CDR3 is made up of 12 amino acids. The V end was cut by 0 bases, the J end by 10 bases, with 10 bases between. CDR3 coding DNA: TGTGCCAGCAGCTTAGAGCGGGCCCTCCAGTACTTC. The encoded protein is CASSLERALQYF.

The chain combines TRBV19 with TRBJ2-5; 11 bases line up with TRBD1. This CDR3 comprises 15 residues. V lost 5 bases, J lost 4 bases, and 6 bases stayed unmatched. In germline, CDR1 is LNHDA, CDR2 SQIVND (reference sequence). The CDR3 nucleotides read TGTGCCAGTAGTCTTCCGGGACAGGGGGTAGAGACCCAGTACTTC. It encodes CASSLPGQGVETQYF.